Listed here is a single TCR beta chain. Its antigen is as yet unknown. RNA was isolated and reverse transcribed to cDNA, the sequencing template. Sequenced by immunoSEQ multiplex PCR; TCRdb stores in-frame clones only, minus some. The sample includes about 140,000 clones, approximately 60% of them seen just once. This sample was taken from a study of CD8+ T cells in alopecia areata. General study points: Among the cells sequenced in scalp samples are also the resident alphabeta T cells of normal skin. Lesional scalp, especially alopecia totalis/universalis, showed higher clonality than normal scalp.

The receptor was isolated from a human donor in good health. The sequenced sample consisted of CD4+ T cells sorted from blood.

CDR3 in amino acids: CASTDRGVNYGYTF. The CDR3, as DNA: TGTGCCAGCACCGACAGGGGAGTTAACTATGGCTACACCTTC. This chain joins TRBV27 and TRBJ1-2; 8 bases line up with TRBD1. The ends lost 7 bases at V and 1 base at J; junction bases unmatched: 5. The CDR3 covers 14 residues. The germline V gene encodes CDR1 MNHEY and CDR2 SMNVEV (reference sequence).